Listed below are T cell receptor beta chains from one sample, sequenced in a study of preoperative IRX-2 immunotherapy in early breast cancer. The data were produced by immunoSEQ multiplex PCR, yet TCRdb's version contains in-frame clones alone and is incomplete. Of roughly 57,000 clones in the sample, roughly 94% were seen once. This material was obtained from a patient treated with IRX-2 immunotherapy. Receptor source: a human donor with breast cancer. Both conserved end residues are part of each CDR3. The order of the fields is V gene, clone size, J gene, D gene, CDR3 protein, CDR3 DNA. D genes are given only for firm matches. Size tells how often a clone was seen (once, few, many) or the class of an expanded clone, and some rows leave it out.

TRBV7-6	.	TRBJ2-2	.	CASSFLRAANTGELFF	TGTGCCAGCAGCTTTCTGAGGGCCGCGAACACCGGGGAGCTGTTTTTT
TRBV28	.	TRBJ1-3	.	CASSFVWGLSGNTIYF	TGTGCCAGCAGTTTCGTTTGGGGACTCTCTGGAAACACCATATATTTT
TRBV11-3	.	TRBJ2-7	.	CASSLGLYEQYF	TGTGCCAGCAGCTTAGGTCTCTACGAGCAGTACTTC
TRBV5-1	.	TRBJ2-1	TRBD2	CASSIPLADNEQFF	TGCGCCAGCAGCATCCCTCTAGCGGACAATGAGCAGTTCTTC
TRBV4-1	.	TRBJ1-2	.	CASSQGDGVGYTF	TGCGCCAGCAGCCAAGGAGACGGCGTTGGCTACACCTTC
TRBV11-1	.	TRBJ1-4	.	CASSLRGGEKLFF	TGTGCCAGCAGCTTAAGAGGAGGGGAAAAACTGTTTTTT
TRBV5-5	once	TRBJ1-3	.	CASSLARAGGNTIYF	TGTGCCAGCAGCTTGGCTAGGGCCGGGGGAAACACCATATATTTT
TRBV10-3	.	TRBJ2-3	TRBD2	CAISWEGKNTQYF	TGTGCCATCAGTTGGGAGGGGAAAAATACGCAGTATTTT
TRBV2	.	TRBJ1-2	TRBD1	CASSLVGGVQGYTF	TGTGCCAGCAGTCTAGTAGGGGGCGTGCAAGGCTACACCTTC
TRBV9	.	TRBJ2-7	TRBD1	CASNPTGGYEQYF	TGTGCCAGCAACCCGACAGGGGGCTACGAGCAGTACTTC
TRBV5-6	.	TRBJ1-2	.	CASSLFPGGYTF	TGTGCCAGCAGCTTATTTCCGGGAGGCTACACCTTC
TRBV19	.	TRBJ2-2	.	CASSREFSRGAGELFF	TGTGCCAGTAGTAGAGAATTTAGCAGGGGGGCCGGGGAGCTGTTTTTT
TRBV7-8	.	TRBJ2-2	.	CASSLETGAGELFF	TGTGCCAGCAGCCTCGAAACCGGGGCCGGGGAGCTGTTTTTT
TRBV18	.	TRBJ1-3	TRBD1	CASSRQGTGNTIYF	TGTGCCAGCTCAAGACAGGGGACCGGAAACACCATATATTTT
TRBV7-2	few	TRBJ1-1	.	CASRTGTFGTEAFF	TGTGCCAGTCGAACTGGGACATTTGGAACTGAAGCTTTCTTT
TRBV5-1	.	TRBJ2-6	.	CASSRGPGSGANVLTF	TGCGCCAGCAGCAGGGGCCCTGGGTCTGGGGCCAACGTCCTGACTTTC
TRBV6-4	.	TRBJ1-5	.	CARQGNQPQHF	TGTGCCAGGCAGGGGAATCAGCCCCAGCATTTT
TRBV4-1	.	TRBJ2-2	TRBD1	CASSQLEQGAEAGELFF	TGCGCCAGCAGCCAACTGGAACAGGGGGCTGAGGCCGGGGAGCTGTTTTTT
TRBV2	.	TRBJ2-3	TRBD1	CASSEDRVGGSTDTQYF	TGTGCCAGCAGTGAGGACAGGGTAGGGGGGAGCACAGATACGCAGTATTTT
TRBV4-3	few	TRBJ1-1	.	CASSQDRNTEAFF	TGCGCCAGCAGCCAAGACAGGAACACTGAAGCTTTCTTT
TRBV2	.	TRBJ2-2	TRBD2	CASRGTSGSGGELFF	TGTGCCAGCAGGGGGACTAGCGGGTCCGGCGGGGAGCTGTTTTTT
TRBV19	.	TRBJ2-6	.	CASLPRSGANVLTF	TGTGCCAGTCTACCGCGCTCTGGGGCCAACGTCCTGACTTTC
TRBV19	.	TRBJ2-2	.	CASSIHYANTGELFF	TGTGCCAGTAGTATACACTACGCGAACACCGGGGAGCTGTTTTTT
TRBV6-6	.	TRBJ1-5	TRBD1	CAGTGTGGQPQHF	TGTGCCGGCACCGGGACAGGGGGCCAGCCCCAGCATTTT
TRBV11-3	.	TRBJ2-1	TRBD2	CASSSSSGGLNEQFF	TGTGCCAGCAGCTCCTCTAGCGGGGGACTCAATGAGCAGTTCTTC
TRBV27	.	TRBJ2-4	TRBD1	CASSPRPGQGANIQYF	TGTGCCAGCAGTCCGAGACCGGGACAGGGGGCGAACATTCAGTACTTC
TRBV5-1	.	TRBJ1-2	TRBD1	CASSLGQGSTYGYTF	TGCGCCAGCAGCTTGGGACAGGGGTCTACCTATGGCTACACCTTC
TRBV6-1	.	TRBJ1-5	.	CASSERWARNQPQHF	TGTGCCAGCAGTGAACGCTGGGCTCGGAATCAGCCCCAGCATTTT
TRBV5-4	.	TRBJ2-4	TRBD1	CASSPDRGPKNIQYF	TGTGCCAGCAGCCCCGACAGGGGGCCCAAAAACATTCAGTACTTC
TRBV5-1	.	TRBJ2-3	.	CASSSEGGRSSTDTQYF	TGCGCCAGCAGCTCGGAGGGAGGTCGTTCTAGCACAGATACGCAGTATTTT
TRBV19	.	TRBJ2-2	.	CASSTRGGQFGGELFF	TGTGCCAGTAGTACCCGAGGGGGTCAATTCGGCGGGGAGCTGTTTTTT
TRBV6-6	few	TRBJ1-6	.	CASSSPGESNSPLHF	TGTGCCAGCAGTTCCCCTGGGGAGAGCAATTCACCCCTCCACTTT
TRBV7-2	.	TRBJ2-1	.	CASSFFIGYEQFF	TGTGCCAGCAGCTTTTTTATTGGGTATGAGCAGTTCTTC
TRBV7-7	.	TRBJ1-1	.	CASSFTENTEAFF	TGTGCCAGCAGCTTCACAGAGAACACTGAAGCTTTCTTT
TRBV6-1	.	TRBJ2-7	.	CASRIGWESPYEQYF	TGTGCCAGCAGGATAGGTTGGGAGTCGCCCTACGAGCAGTACTTC
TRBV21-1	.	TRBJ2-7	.	CASSKVRDRTEQYF	TGTGCCAGCAGCAAAGTTAGGGACAGAACTGAGCAGTACTTC
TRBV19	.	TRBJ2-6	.	CASSDWTGRSGANVLTF	TGTGCCAGTAGTGATTGGACGGGGCGCTCTGGGGCCAACGTCCTGACTTTC
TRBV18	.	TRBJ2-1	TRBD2	CASSPSSGYNEQFF	TGTGCCAGCTCACCCTCTAGCGGCTACAATGAGCAGTTCTTC
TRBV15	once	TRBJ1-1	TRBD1	CATSRDPGGRRTEAFF	TGTGCCACCAGCAGAGATCCAGGGGGAAGGCGAACTGAAGCTTTCTTT
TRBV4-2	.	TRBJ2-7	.	CASSPRDYSYEQYF	TGTGCCAGCAGCCCTCGAGACTACTCCTACGAGCAGTACTTC